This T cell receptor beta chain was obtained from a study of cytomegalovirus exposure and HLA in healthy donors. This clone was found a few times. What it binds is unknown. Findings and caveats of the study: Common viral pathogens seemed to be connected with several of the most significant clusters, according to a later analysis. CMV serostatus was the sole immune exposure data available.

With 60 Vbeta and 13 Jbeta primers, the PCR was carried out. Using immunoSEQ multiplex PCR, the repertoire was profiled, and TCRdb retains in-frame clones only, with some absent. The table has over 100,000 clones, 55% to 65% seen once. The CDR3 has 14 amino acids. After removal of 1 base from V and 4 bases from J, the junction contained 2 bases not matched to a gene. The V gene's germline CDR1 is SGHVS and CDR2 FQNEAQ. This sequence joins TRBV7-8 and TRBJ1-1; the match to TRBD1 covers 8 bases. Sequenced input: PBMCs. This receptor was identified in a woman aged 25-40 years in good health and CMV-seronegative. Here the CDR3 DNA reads TGTGCCAGCAGCTTAGTAACAGGGGGCACTGAAGCTTTCTTT. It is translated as CASSLVTGGTEAFF.